A single sample gave rise to the 9 T cell receptor beta chains below, sequenced in a study of blood T cell repertoires in COVID-19. Profiled with immunoSEQ multiplex PCR; TCRdb holds only in-frame clones, not every one. The table has tens of thousands of clones, just under 75% seen once. Specimen: peripheral blood. The source is a man between 70 and 80 years old with COVID-19, enrolled during active disease.

This clone was counted between two and nine times. The gene calls are TRBV19 and TRBJ2-1; D possibly corresponds to TRBD1 (6 bases). Germline V CDR1 and CDR2: LNHDA, SQIVND (reference sequence). The V end lost 6 bases, the J end lost 2 bases, and 26 bases lay between the germline ends. The CDR3 totals 19 residues. Here the CDR3 DNA reads TGTGCCAGTAGCAAATCTGGGACAAGTCCAAGTACAACCTACAATGAGCAGTTCTTC. Translation: CASSKSGTSPSTTYNEQFF.

The chain has TRBV10-3 and TRBJ2-7, with 12 bases lining up with TRBD1. This CDR3 has 14 amino acids. V was clipped by 7 bases and J by 6 bases; unmatched bases: 7. Germline values: CDR1 ENHRY, CDR2 SYGVKD. CDR3 nucleotides: TGTGCCATCAAGCCGGGACAGGGGGCAAGCGAGCAGTACTTC. It is translated as CAIKPGQGASEQYF.

V is TRBV10-2 and J is TRBJ1-6, with D possibly matching TRBD1 (6 bases). V was trimmed by 6 bases and J by 7 bases, leaving 7 bases between them. CDR3 length: 12 residues. CDR1 WSHSY and CDR2 SAAADI come from the germline V gene. The DNA of the CDR3 is TGCGCCAGCAGAGGACAGAATTCACCCCTCCACTTT. Protein: CASRGQNSPLHF.

The V gene is TRBV6-5, the J gene TRBJ2-7, with TRBD2 matching 7 bases. The trim removed 6 bases at V and 1 base at J, leaving 6 bases unmatched. Germline V gene sequence: CDR1 MNHEY, CDR2 SVGAGI. The CDR3 totals 14 residues. The CDR3 nucleotides read TGTGCCAGCAGAGCGGGACTACTATCCTACGAGCAGTACTTC. Amino acid sequence: CASRAGLLSYEQYF.

This chain uses TRBV12-3 or TRBV12-4 with TRBJ1-1; the D is unclear. Trimming removed 7 bases at V and 5 bases at J, with 11 bases between. This CDR3 is built from 12 residues. The CDR3 here is CASNGDWTEAFF. Here the CDR3 DNA reads TGTGCCAGCAACGGGGATTGGACTGAAGCTTTCTTT.

The chain joins TRBV9 to TRBJ2-2; tentatively, D is TRBD2 (7 bases). Trimming pared 0 bases from V and 4 bases from J, leaving 16 bases between. The CDR3 totals 17 residues. Germline values: CDR1 SGDLS, CDR2 YYNGEE. The CDR3 DNA follows: TGTGCCAGCAGCGTAGAGGGGAGGGGGAGAGTCACCGGGGAGCTGTTTTTT. Encoded protein: CASSVEGRGRVTGELFF.

The chain employs TRBV28 and TRBJ2-1, with D maybe TRBD1 (7 bases). The length of the CDR3 is 16 residues. Germline assignment: CDR1 MDHEN and CDR2 SYDVKM. V was shortened by 6 bases and J by 3 bases, with 18 bases between the two germline ends. CDR3 region: CASRTGGGTDYNEQFF. CDR3 in DNA: TGTGCCAGCAGAACCGGGGGCGGGACAGACTACAATGAGCAGTTCTTC.

The chain couples TRBV6-5 to TRBJ1-1; possible D gene TRBD1, 5 bases. This CDR3 comprises 14 residues. Germline assignment: CDR1 MNHEY and CDR2 SVGAGI. V was cut by 6 bases and J by 6 bases, with 17 bases left in between. CDR3 protein: CASRPQGGWPEAFF. The CDR3 DNA reads as TGTGCCAGCAGACCCCAGGGAGGGTGGCCTGAAGCTTTCTTT.

The chain joins TRBV5-6 to TRBJ1-2; 8 nucleotides line up with TRBD1. V shed 4 bases, J shed 7 bases, and the junction held 9 bases outside the gene matches. Per germline, CDR1 SGHDT and CDR2 YYEEEE. This CDR3 contains 14 residues. CDR3 loop: CASSPRQGRGGYTF. The CDR3 DNA sequence: TGTGCCAGCAGCCCAAGACAGGGGAGGGGTGGCTACACCTTC.